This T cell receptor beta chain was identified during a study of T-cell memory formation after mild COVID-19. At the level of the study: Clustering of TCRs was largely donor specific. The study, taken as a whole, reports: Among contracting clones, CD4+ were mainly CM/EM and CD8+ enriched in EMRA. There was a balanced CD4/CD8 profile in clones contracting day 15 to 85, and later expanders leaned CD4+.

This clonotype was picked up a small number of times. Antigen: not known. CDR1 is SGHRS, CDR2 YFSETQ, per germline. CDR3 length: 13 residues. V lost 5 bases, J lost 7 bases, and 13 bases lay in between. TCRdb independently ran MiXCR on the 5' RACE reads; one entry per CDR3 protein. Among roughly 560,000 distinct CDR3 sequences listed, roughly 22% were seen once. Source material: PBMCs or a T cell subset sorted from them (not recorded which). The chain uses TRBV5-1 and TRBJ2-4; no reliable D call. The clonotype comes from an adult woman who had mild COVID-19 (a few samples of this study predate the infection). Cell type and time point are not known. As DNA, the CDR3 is TGCGCCAGCAGGGCAATCACCGGGAACATTCAGTACTTC. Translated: CASRAITGNIQYF.